This entry features one T cell receptor beta chain sequence. Antigen specificity is unknown. Sequencing was performed with immunoSEQ multiplex PCR; in TCRdb, only in-frame clones are kept and a portion is missing. The data contain tens of thousands of clones, roughly 93% of them singletons. Related graft donors supplied nonmyeloablative bone marrow transplants, and mixed chimerism was transient. These data come from a study of Tregs in tolerant kidney transplant recipients. Points from the study as a whole: No direct test of biological reproducibility was done here. Validation in larger populations is needed because few patients were studied. Nucleotide sequences could not be compared across some patients' samples due to primer changes.

Germline lookup yields CDR1 LNHDA and CDR2 SQIVND (reference sequence). Trimming left V 1 base short and J 8 bases short, with 12 bases between. The CDR3 spans 14 residues. The specimen was CD4+ T cells from blood (PBMCs), collected 12 months after the transplant. This rearrangement joins TRBV19 to TRBJ1-3; the D is unclear. The TCR was taken from a human patient who received a combined kidney and bone marrow transplant. Certain T cells may be donor cells from the graft. CDR3 sequence reads: CASSIGEVADTIYF. The CDR3 DNA reads as TGTGCCAGTAGTATAGGGGAGGTAGCCGACACCATATATTTT. The full variable domain, rest sourced from reference TRBV19 and TRBJ1-3, is DGGITQSPKYLFRKEGQNVTLSCEQNLNHDAMYWYRQDPGQGLRLIYYSQIVNDFQKGDIAEGYSVSREKKESFPLTVTSAQKNPTAFYLCASSIGEVADTIYFGEGSWLTVV.